These T cell receptor beta chains were read from a single sample in a study of blood T cell repertoires in COVID-19. The method was immunoSEQ multiplex PCR; TCRdb's version includes in-frame clones alone and lacks a portion of them. Among a few hundred thousand clones listed, approximately 90% were seen once. Source material: peripheral blood. These receptors all stem from a woman between 35 and 50 years old with acute or convalescent COVID-19. Each CDR3 is given with its conserved first and last residue. Fields, in order: D gene, V gene, J gene, clone size, CDR3 protein, CDR3 DNA. A D gene is named only where the DNA matches it firmly. Where a row states a size, it is once, few, many or the class of an expanded clone; other rows omit it.

-	TRBV7-8	TRBJ1-3	-	CASSPQQGLSNTIYF	TGTGCCAGCAGCCCGCAACAGGGATTAAGCAACACCATATATTTT
TRBD2	TRBV2	TRBJ2-3	-	CASRLGVSAGGGWGDTQYF	TGTGCCAGCAGGCTTGGGGTATCGGCGGGGGGAGGTTGGGGAGATACGCAGTATTTT
TRBD2	TRBV11-2	TRBJ2-1	-	CASSRGGLNEQFF	TGTGCCAGCAGTCGGGGGGGGCTCAATGAGCAGTTCTTC
TRBD1	TRBV3-1/TRBV3-2	TRBJ1-4	-	CASSQDSGTGVEKLFF	TGTGCCAGCAGCCAAGATTCCGGGACAGGGGTTGAAAAACTGTTTTTT
TRBD2	TRBV9	TRBJ2-4	-	CASSVGASGGRAKNIQYF	TGTGCCAGCAGCGTAGGGGCTAGCGGGGGAAGGGCCAAAAACATTCAGTACTTC
TRBD2	TRBV5-1	TRBJ2-2	-	CASSSGLAGGTNTGELFF	TGCGCCAGCAGCTCCGGGCTAGCGGGGGGCACGAACACCGGGGAGCTGTTTTTT
TRBD2	TRBV6-1	TRBJ2-3	-	CASSEILAGGATGTTDTQYF	TGTGCCAGCAGTGAGATACTAGCGGGGGGCGCAACTGGAACCACAGATACGCAGTATTTT
TRBD2	TRBV5-8	TRBJ2-6	-	CALPGLAGDRSGANVLTF	TGTGCCCTTCCGGGACTAGCGGGGGATCGCTCTGGGGCCAACGTCCTGACTTTC
-	TRBV19	TRBJ1-3	-	CAASSIDTIYF	TGTGCGGCCTCAAGTATTGACACCATATATTTT
-	TRBV5-1	TRBJ1-4	-	CASSMATKEKLFF	TGCGCCAGCAGTATGGCGACAAAGGAAAAACTGTTTTTT
-	TRBV12-5	TRBJ1-4	-	CASGPGEVFGEKLFF	TGTGCTAGTGGTCCTGGTGAGGTTTTCGGTGAAAAACTGTTTTTT
-	TRBV27	TRBJ1-1	-	CASSFTRGPNTEAFF	TGTGCCAGCAGTTTTACCAGGGGACCCAACACTGAAGCTTTCTTT
TRBD1	TRBV6-2/TRBV6-3	TRBJ1-5	-	CASSYSHRGKTGEQPQHF	TGTGCCAGCAGTTACTCTCACCGCGGTAAAACAGGGGAACAGCCCCAGCATTTT
TRBD1	TRBV5-6	TRBJ1-5	-	CASSAGQGTLPQHF	TGTGCCAGCAGCGCCGGACAGGGAACTCTGCCCCAGCATTTT
-	TRBV5-6	TRBJ2-1	-	CASTNVPTDPPGEQFF	TGTGCCAGCACCAACGTGCCTACTGACCCGCCAGGCGAGCAGTTCTTC
TRBD1	TRBV10-3	TRBJ1-1	-	CAITKTPDRAFGNTEAFF	TGTGCCATCACCAAGACGCCGGACAGGGCCTTTGGGAACACTGAAGCTTTCTTT
-	TRBV19	TRBJ2-3	-	CASSIAGRLSTDTQYF	TGTGCCAGTAGTATTGCCGGGAGACTTAGCACAGATACGCAGTATTTT
-	TRBV4-2	TRBJ1-6	-	CASSQDLNRLVGSPLHF	TGTGCCAGCAGCCAAGATCTGAACAGACTAGTGGGCTCACCCCTCCACTTT
-	TRBV11-2	TRBJ1-1	-	CASSLEFSGNTEAFF	TGTGCCAGCAGCTTAGAATTCTCAGGGAACACTGAAGCTTTCTTT
-	TRBV15	TRBJ1-6	-	CATSRDPQSASPLHF	TGTGCCACCAGCAGAGATCCCCAGAGCGCTTCACCCCTCCACTTT
-	TRBV4-1	TRBJ1-2	-	CASSPLGRDYGYTF	TGCGCCAGCAGCCCGTTGGGGAGGGACTATGGCTACACCTTC
-	TRBV9	TRBJ2-1	-	CASSVGAAVAYNEQFF	TGTGCCAGCAGCGTAGGGGCAGCTGTAGCCTACAATGAGCAGTTCTTC
-	TRBV5-1	TRBJ1-3	few	CASSPGGVPGNTIYF	TGCGCCAGCAGCCCGGGGGGGGTTCCTGGAAACACCATATATTTT
TRBD2	TRBV30	TRBJ2-2	-	CAWRGGYSRNTGELFF	TGTGCCTGGAGGGGAGGGTATTCCCGAAACACCGGGGAGCTGTTTTTT
TRBD2	TRBV25-1	TRBJ2-1	once	CASLPPGGARNEQFF	TGTGCCAGCCTCCCCCCGGGGGGGGCCAGGAATGAGCAGTTCTTC
-	TRBV5-5	TRBJ1-5	-	CASSPTPPDSNQPQHF	TGTGCCAGCAGCCCAACACCACCCGATAGCAATCAGCCCCAGCATTTT
-	TRBV11-2	TRBJ1-4	-	CASSPSNEKLFF	TGTGCCAGCAGCCCTTCTAATGAAAAACTGTTTTTT
TRBD1	TRBV11-2	TRBJ2-1	-	CASSLEGTGNEQFF	TGTGCCAGCAGCTTAGAAGGGACAGGGAATGAGCAGTTCTTC
-	TRBV3-1/TRBV3-2	TRBJ1-4	-	CASSPNIGTAANEKLFF	TGTGCCAGCAGCCCAAATATTGGGACTGCTGCTAATGAAAAACTGTTTTTT
TRBD1	TRBV11-2	TRBJ2-2	once	CASSWPRDRNTGELFF	TGTGCCAGCAGCTGGCCCCGGGACAGGAACACCGGGGAGCTGTTTTTT
-	TRBV9	TRBJ2-3	-	CASSVEGTGTQYF	TGTGCCAGCAGCGTAGAGGGCACAGGCACGCAGTATTTT
TRBD2	TRBV4-1	TRBJ2-2	-	CASSLSGGNTGELFF	TGCGCCAGCAGCCTTTCGGGAGGTAACACCGGGGAGCTGTTTTTT
-	TRBV10-1	TRBJ1-3	-	CASSESEDSGNTIYF	TGCGCCAGCAGTGAGTCGGAGGACTCTGGAAACACCATATATTTT
-	TRBV10-1	TRBJ2-2	-	CASSESTGDFTGELFF	TGCGCCAGCAGTGAGTCGACGGGGGACTTTACCGGGGAGCTGTTTTTT
-	TRBV10-1	TRBJ2-2	once	CASRARQDTGELFF	TGCGCCAGCAGGGCCCGACAGGACACCGGGGAGCTGTTTTTT
-	TRBV27	TRBJ2-5	-	CASSYSRRPQETQYF	TGTGCCAGCAGTTACAGCCGACGGCCCCAAGAGACCCAGTACTTC
-	TRBV23-1	TRBJ1-2	-	CASSQSPLQGLGYGYTF	TGCGCCAGCAGTCAATCTCCCCTACAGGGCCTCGGCTATGGCTACACCTTC
TRBD1	TRBV7-2	TRBJ2-2	once	CASSLTGPGELFF	TGTGCCAGCAGCCTGACAGGGCCCGGGGAGCTGTTTTTT
-	TRBV5-1	TRBJ1-1	-	CASSRHSREQAFF	TGCGCCAGCAGCCGGCACAGTCGAGAGCAGGCTTTCTTT
TRBD1	TRBV9	TRBJ1-2	-	CASSARGGGTNYGYTF	TGTGCCAGCAGCGCCCGAGGAGGGGGCACTAACTATGGCTACACCTTC
-	TRBV2	TRBJ1-1	once	CASTAAENTEAFF	TGTGCCAGCACCGCGGCGGAGAACACTGAAGCTTTCTTT
-	TRBV5-8	TRBJ1-5	-	CASSDSTVNSNQPQHF	TGTGCCAGCAGCGATTCAACAGTTAATAGCAATCAGCCCCAGCATTTT
TRBD1	TRBV19	TRBJ1-6	once	CASRRTGLNSPLHF	TGTGCCAGTAGAAGGACAGGGTTAAATTCACCCCTCCACTTT
-	TRBV24-1	TRBJ2-3	-	CATSDLDRCTDTQYF	TGTGCCACCAGTGATTTAGACAGATGCACAGATACGCAGTATTTT
TRBD1	TRBV14	TRBJ1-3	-	CASSQAGGAGNTIYF	TGTGCCAGCAGCCAAGCAGGGGGAGCTGGAAACACCATATATTTT
TRBD1	TRBV30	TRBJ1-2	-	CAWRFWDRVGYTF	TGTGCCTGGAGGTTCTGGGACAGGGTTGGCTACACCTTC
-	TRBV11-3	TRBJ1-6	-	CASSQNNSPLHF	TGTGCCAGCAGCCAGAACAATTCACCCCTCCACTTT
-	TRBV5-6	TRBJ1-2	-	CASSLGDGLYGYTF	TGTGCCAGCAGCTTGGGAGACGGACTCTATGGCTACACCTTC
-	TRBV3-1/TRBV3-2	TRBJ1-5	once	CASSQERGSNQPQHF	TGTGCCAGCAGCCAAGAAAGGGGTAGCAATCAGCCCCAGCATTTT
-	TRBV2	TRBJ1-6	-	CASTGVSTSYNSPLHF	TGTGCCAGCACAGGGGTTTCCACATCCTATAATTCACCCCTCCACTTT
-	TRBV5-4	TRBJ1-1	-	CASSEQTQVNTEAFF	TGTGCCAGCAGCGAACAAACACAGGTTAACACTGAAGCTTTCTTT
TRBD1	TRBV5-1	TRBJ2-3	-	CASSFGTGGDTQYF	TGCGCCAGCAGCTTCGGGACAGGGGGAGATACGCAGTATTTT
-	TRBV3-1/TRBV3-2	TRBJ2-4	once	CASSQLKPLGGKNIQYF	TGTGCCAGCAGCCAACTAAAACCCTTAGGAGGCAAAAACATTCAGTACTTC
TRBD1	TRBV30	TRBJ1-1	-	CAGTVLNTEAFF	TGTGCCGGGACAGTCCTGAACACTGAAGCTTTCTTT
-	TRBV4-1	TRBJ1-2	-	CASSQDRNYGYTF	TGCGCCAGCAGCCAAGACAGGAACTATGGCTACACCTTC